This passage covers 24 T cell receptor beta chains from one sample sequenced in a study of circulating CD8 cells and anti-PD-1 response in melanoma (TCRdb year 2020). Using a BD FACSAria II cell sorter, four subsets defined by PD-1 and/or TIGIT were sorted from live CD3+CD8+TCRalphabeta+ cells. The sequencer was a NextSeq 500. The QIAseq Immune Repertoire RNA Library Kit, Human TCR Panel, was used to prepare TCR libraries from around 15 ng of total RNA. The raw public data were reprocessed by TCRdb itself: fastp quality trimming at Q25, MiXCR clonotype calling, in-frame beta chains only. Rows are unified per CDR3 protein, each entry keeping the most common DNA and genes. The sample table shows 300 to 350 distinct CDR3 sequences, and under 8.5% are seen once. The top ten clonotypes cover about 36% of the sample. The material was CD8+ T cells from PBMCs, obtained at baseline or after one month of anti-PD-1 therapy (not recorded which). All receptors derive from a human donor with melanoma.

Relative to its sample, this clonotype is medium-sized. The V and J genes are TRBV3-1 and TRBJ2-1; the match to TRBD2 covers 11 bases. This CDR3 contains 16 residues. CDR1 LGHDT and CDR2 YNNKEL come from the germline V gene (reference sequence). Germline trimming cut 4 bases from V and 8 bases from J; bases unmatched to any gene: 10. Here the CDR3 DNA reads TGTGCCAGCAGCCCCGCGGGACTAGCGGTGAGCGATGAGCAGTTCTTC. Translation gives CASSPAGLAVSDEQFF.

This clonotype qualifies as large. The rearrangement uses TRBV5-4 and TRBJ2-1, with TRBD2 as a possible D gene (6 bases). CDR1 is SGHNT, CDR2 YYREEE, per germline (reference sequence). The CDR3 extends over 16 amino acids. Deletions cut 0 bases from V and 4 bases from J, with 14 bases between. The CDR3 region is CASSLGGVPPYNEQFF. In nucleotides, the CDR3 is TGTGCCAGCAGCTTGGGCGGGGTGCCTCCTTACAATGAGCAGTTCTTC.

By share, this clonotype ranks as medium-sized. J is TRBJ2-3 and V is TRBV20-1; 8 nucleotides match TRBD1. The CDR3 is 13 amino acids. The germline V gene encodes CDR1 DFQATT and CDR2 SNEGSKA (reference sequence). CDR3 DNA sequence: TGCAGGACCGCGCGGACAGGGTATGATACGCAGTATTTT. It encodes CRTARTGYDTQYF.

A word on this clonotype: Since a far larger clone is one base different, this is likely a read error. V gene TRBV5-1 combines with J gene TRBJ2-1; 8 bases are a match to TRBD1. CDR3 length: 15 amino acids. Germline CDR1 is SGHRS and CDR2 is YFSETQ. CDR3 in amino acids: CASSAPGGTSNEQFF. CDR3 in DNA: TGTGCCAGTAGTGCCCCAGGGGGCACCAGCAATGAGCAGTTCTTC.

Only a few counts were recorded for this clonotype. The chain is built from TRBV29-1 and TRBJ2-5; D call uncertain. This CDR3 is 13 amino acids long. Trimming stripped 1 base from V and 4 bases from J, with 10 bases between. Germline assignment: CDR1 SQVTM and CDR2 ANQGSEA. In DNA form, the CDR3 reads TGCAGCGTTGAAGGCAAGGGCGGAGAGACCCAGTACTTC. Translated: CSVEGKGGETQYF.

By share of the sample, this clonotype is large. The chain uses TRBV2 and TRBJ2-7; unclear D gene. Trimming took off 4 bases at V and 3 bases at J, with 7 bases between the two ends. The CDR3 extends over 12 amino acids. Germline CDR1 reads SNHLY; CDR2 reads FYNNEI. In DNA, the CDR3 is TGTGCCAGCAGTGGGACCATCTACGAGCAGTACTTC. Amino acid sequence: CASSGTIYEQYF. The entire variable domain, with the rest obtained from reference TRBV2 and TRBJ2-7, is as follows: EPEVTQTPSHQVTQMGQEVILRCVPISNHLYFYWYRQILGQKVEFLVSFYNNEISEKSEIFDDQFSVERPDGSNFTLKIRSTKLEDSAMYFCASSGTIYEQYFGPGTRLTVT.

As regards this clonotype: This is likely an artifact of a read error, given a far larger clone one base away. The V and J genes are TRBV28 and TRBJ2-7, with D unclear. V shed 8 bases and J shed 2 bases, with 25 bases lying between them. The CDR3 runs to 17 residues. CDR1 and CDR2 from the germline V gene are MDHEN and SYDVKM. CDR3 loop: CASGTPASQMITYEQYF. CDR3 sequence (DNA): TGTGCCAGCGGTACCCCAGCGAGTCAGATGATTACCTACGAGCAGTACTTC. Combining the CDR3 with reference TRBV28 and TRBJ2-7 gives the whole variable domain DVKVTQSSRYLVKRTGEKVFLECVQDMDHENMFWYRQDPGLGLRLIYFSYDVKMKEKGDIPEGYSVSREKKERFSLILESASTNQTSMYLCASGTPASQMITYEQYFGPGTRLTVT.

This clonotype counts as large. The V call is TRBV7-2, the J call TRBJ2-7; 10 bases agree with TRBD2. The J segment lost 5 bases and the V segment lost 5 bases, leaving 6 bases of the junction unmatched. The CDR3 length is 14 residues. CDR1 SGHTA and CDR2 FQGNSA come from the germline V gene. CDR3 in amino acids: CASSPSGGIDEQYF. The CDR3, as DNA: TGTGCCAGCAGCCCTAGCGGGGGTATCGACGAGCAGTACTTC. Full variable domain (missing parts from reference TRBV7-2 and TRBJ2-7): GAGVSQSPSNKVTEKGKDVELRCDPISGHTALYWYRQSLGQGLEFLIYFQGNSAPDKSGLPSDRFSAERTGGSVSTLTIQRTQQEDSAVYLCASSPSGGIDEQYFGPGTRLTVT.

This clonotype is hyperexpanded within its sample. The chain combines TRBV7-6 with TRBJ2-1, with 7 bases identical to TRBD2. The CDR3 loop spans 16 amino acids. CDR1 is SGHVS and CDR2 is FNYEAQ in the germline V gene. V lost 3 bases, J lost 7 bases, and 12 bases stayed unmatched. The CDR3 is CASSLGGSGMGNEQFF. The CDR3 nucleotides read TGTGCCAGCAGCTTGGGCGGCAGCGGGATGGGGAATGAGCAGTTCTTC.

Relative to its sample, this clonotype is hyperexpanded (1% or more). The V call is TRBV5-1, the J call TRBJ2-7, with 7 bases identical to TRBD1. The V gene's germline CDR1 is SGHRS and CDR2 YFSETQ. V was clipped by 1 base and J by 5 bases; unmatched bases: 12. The CDR3 is 16 residues long. Here the CDR3 reads CASSLNGMGTEDEQYF. CDR3 bases: TGCGCCAGCAGCTTGAATGGGATGGGGACAGAAGACGAGCAGTACTTC.

The CDR3, as DNA: TGTGCCAGCAGCTTGGAAGTTGGCAGCGAGACCTATGGCTACACCTTC. It translates to CASSLEVGSETYGYTF. The rearrangement joins TRBV5-6 to TRBJ1-2; D not resolved. The V gene lost 0 bases and the J gene lost 4 bases, with 16 bases spanning the gap. CDR3 length: 16 amino acids. The germline CDR1 and CDR2 sequences are SGHDT and YYEEEE.

By sample share, this clonotype is hyperexpanded (1% or more). The rearrangement links TRBV2 to TRBJ2-2, with no clear D. Trimming removed 5 bases from V and 0 bases from J, with 10 bases in between. Germline CDR1 and CDR2: SNHLY and FYNNEI. CDR3 length: 15 amino acids. CDR3 sequence: CASSTSPTNTGELFF. CDR3 DNA: TGTGCCAGCAGTACCTCACCAACGAACACCGGGGAGCTGTTTTTT.

This clonotype qualifies as medium-sized. Relative to the germline gene, one junction end is altered; a read error may explain this. The chain joins TRBV7-2 to TRBJ1-1; a possible D gene is TRBD1 (6 bases). The CDR3 extends over 18 amino acids. CDR1 is SGHTA, CDR2 FQGNSA, per germline. The CDR3 DNA follows: TGTGCCAGCAGCTTAGAGGGCAGGGCAGGGGACATGAACACTGAAGCTTTCTTC. Translation: CASSLEGRAGDMNTEAFF.

By its share, this clonotype is medium-sized. The chain couples TRBV10-3 to TRBJ2-4, with TRBD2 matching 7 bases. CDR3 length: 16 amino acids. CDR1 and CDR2 (germline): ENHRY, SYGVKD. Trimming cost V 0 bases and J 1 base; bases outside gene matches: 3. CDR3 in amino acids: CAISESGGVAKNIQYF. In DNA, the CDR3 is TGTGCCATCAGTGAGTCGGGAGGGGTGGCCAAAAACATTCAGTACTTC.

Notes on this clonotype: This likely came from a read error, as a far larger clone is one base away. The chain combines TRBV5-5 with TRBJ2-7; TRBD1 matches 8 bases. The germline V gene encodes CDR1 SGHKS and CDR2 YYEKEE (reference sequence). This CDR3 contains 15 residues. With V trimmed by 8 bases and J by 7 bases, 17 bases remained unmatched. The CDR3 region is CASSAPGGTNNEQYF. As DNA, the CDR3 is TGTGCCAGTAGTGCCCCAGGGGGCACCAACAATGAGCAGTACTTC.

By sample share, this clonotype is large (0.1 to 1%). The chain has TRBV9 and TRBJ2-7, with a weak D call TRBD1 (6 bases). The V end was cut by 0 bases, the J end by 2 bases, with 9 bases between. The CDR3 sequence is 14 residues long. CDR1 is SGDLS, CDR2 YYNGEE, per germline. The DNA of the CDR3 is TGTGCCAGCAGCGTAGAGGGACATCCCTACGAGCAGTACTTC. This gives the protein CASSVEGHPYEQYF.

This clonotype is large (0.1 to 1%). V gene TRBV7-2 combines with J gene TRBJ2-1, with D hard to call. V was shortened by 6 bases and J by 8 bases, with 8 bases between the two germline ends. There are 11 residues in the CDR3. Germline V gene sequence: CDR1 SGHTA, CDR2 FQGNSA. The CDR3 DNA is TGTGCCAGCAGGATAATGGATGAGCAGTTCTTC. Its translation is CASRIMDEQFF.

By share of the sample, this clonotype is large. The V and J genes are TRBV20-1 and TRBJ1-2, with 7 bases lining up with TRBD1. V shed 6 bases and J 7 bases; nucleotides not matched to a gene: 5. CDR3 length: 11 amino acids. CDR1 DFQATT and CDR2 SNEGSKA come from the germline V gene (reference sequence). The CDR3 bases are TGCAGTGCCGGACAGGAGGGTGGCTACACCTTC. This sequence encodes CSAGQEGGYTF.

V is TRBV7-6 and J is TRBJ2-5; the D gene is possibly TRBD1 (5 bases). The germline gives CDR1 SGHVS, CDR2 FNYEAQ. The length of the CDR3 is 13 residues. V was trimmed by 5 bases and J by 3 bases, leaving 10 bases between them. The DNA for the CDR3 is TGTGCCAGCAGCCCCGAGACAGAAGAGACCCAGTACTTC. The encoded protein is CASSPETEETQYF.

CDR3 sequence: CASRGTFTDTQYF. CDR3 nucleotides: TGTGCCAGCAGGGGGACTTTCACAGATACGCAGTATTTT. The chain recombines TRBV11-2 with TRBJ2-3; D possibly corresponds to TRBD2 (6 bases). The CDR3 extends over 13 amino acids. The V and J ends lost 6 bases and 2 bases respectively, with 9 bases between them. From germline, CDR1 is SGHAT and CDR2 FQNNGV.

In its sample, this clonotype ranks as medium-sized (0.01 to 0.1%). Germline is not matched at one junction end, which may reflect a read error. The J gene is TRBJ2-1, the V gene TRBV20-1; a weak D match, TRBD2 (6 bases). Germline CDR1 reads DFQATT; CDR2 reads SNEGSKA (reference sequence). The CDR3 spans 15 residues. The CDR3 DNA reads as TGCAATGCTAGAGATCCGGCGGGGACCTCAAATGAGCAGTTCTTC. It encodes CNARDPAGTSNEQFF.

This clonotype is large within its sample. The chain uses TRBV19 and TRBJ2-7; TRBD1 or TRBD2 may be the D gene (5 bases each). Germline values: CDR1 LNHDA, CDR2 SQIVND (reference sequence). Trimming removed 4 bases from V and 5 bases from J, with 18 bases in between. CDR3 length: 15 residues. The CDR3 reads CASSTTRDPRNEQYF. The CDR3 nucleotides are TGTGCCAGTAGTACCACACGGGACCCACGGAACGAGCAGTACTTC.

This clonotype qualifies as large. The rearrangement uses TRBV7-3 and TRBJ2-3, with D possibly TRBD2 on 6 matching bases. The CDR3 covers 14 residues. CDR1 and CDR2 (germline): SGHTA, FQGTGA. The V and J ends lost 3 bases and 2 bases respectively, with 9 bases between them. The CDR3 coding sequence is TGTGCCAGCAGCTTGGGACTTATCACAGATACGCAGTATTTT. Protein: CASSLGLITDTQYF. Combining the CDR3 with reference TRBV7-3 and TRBJ2-3 gives the whole variable domain GAGVSQTPSNKVTEKGKYVELRCDPISGHTALYWYRQSLGQGPEFLIYFQGTGAADDSGLPNDRFFAVRPEGSVSTLKIQRTERGDSAVYLCASSLGLITDTQYFGPGTRLTVL.

Judged by abundance, this clonotype is medium-sized. One base away lies a much larger clone, so this may be a sequencing read error. The chain employs TRBV11-2 and TRBJ2-3, with D maybe TRBD2 (5 bases). The length of the CDR3 is 15 residues. V dropped 8 bases and J dropped 3 bases, with 18 bases sitting between them. CDR1 is SGHAT and CDR2 is FQNNGV in the germline V gene. The CDR3 sequence: CASGLGFYRTDTQYF. In DNA, the CDR3 is TGTGCCAGCGGACTGGGCTTCTATCGTACAGATACGCAGTATTTT.